A single sample gave rise to the 27 T cell receptor beta chains below, sequenced in a study of post-analysis software for immune sequencing data. Whole-study findings and limits: The five TRBV segments detected at higher frequency in patients than in controls included TRBV5-6, TRBV5-1 and TRBV20-1.

Sequencing libraries made from TCR beta cDNA carried unique molecular identifiers. A single record per CDR3 protein comes from TCRdb applying MiXCR to the PCR reads. The table lists almost 700,000 distinct CDR3 sequences, more than 50% of them singletons. Their antigen targets remain unknown. Sequencing was carried out using blood. The receptors come from a girl aged 2-10 years with multiple sclerosis.

This clonotype has a handful of counts. The V and J genes are TRBV6-4 and TRBJ2-1, with 11 positions matching TRBD2. Germline V gives CDR1 MRHNA, CDR2 SNTAGT. Trimming took 2 bases from V and 6 from J; bases not matched to a gene: 0. This CDR3 has 14 residues. The CDR3 is CASSDGLAGNEQFF. In DNA, the CDR3 is TGTGCCAGCAGTGACGGACTAGCGGGCAATGAGCAGTTCTTC.

This sequence joins TRBV29-1 and TRBJ2-2; 7 bases line up with TRBD1. V lost 4 bases, J lost 7 bases, and 9 bases stayed unmatched. The length of the CDR3 is 14 residues. Germline lookup yields CDR1 SQVTM and CDR2 ANQGSEA. CDR3 in amino acids: CSVGQGVINGELFF. The DNA for the CDR3 is TGCAGCGTTGGGCAGGGGGTTATCAACGGGGAGCTGTTTTTT.

This clonotype was seen once. This chain links TRBV9 with TRBJ2-1; possible D gene TRBD1, 5 bases. Germline CDR1 is SGDLS and CDR2 is YYNGEE. V shed 0 bases and J shed 3 bases, with 10 bases lying between them. The CDR3 sequence is 15 residues long. In nucleotides, the CDR3 is TGTGCCAGCAGCGTAGAAGGGGCGGTCTACAATGAGCAGTTCTTC. Its translation is CASSVEGAVYNEQFF.

CDR3 region: CASRAGTSIYNSPLHF. CDR3 DNA sequence: TGTGCCAGCAGAGCCGGGACAAGCATTTATAATTCACCCCTCCACTTT. This chain uses TRBV12-3 or TRBV12-4 with TRBJ1-6; D might be TRBD1 (6 bases). Trimming shortened V by 6 bases and J by 4 bases, and 16 bases separated the two germline ends. The CDR3 has 16 residues.

J is TRBJ2-5 and V is TRBV3-1; the D is unclear. The end of the DNA is better explained by TRBJ2-7, so the J call may be wrong. Germline V gene data show CDR1 as LGHDT and CDR2 as YNNKEL (reference sequence). The CDR3 is 14 residues long. The CDR3 is CASSQVPQDYEQYF. The CDR3 coding sequence is TGTGCCAGCAGCCAAGTTCCCCAGGATTACGAGCAGTACTTC.

The rearrangement joins TRBV6-1 to TRBJ2-7; tentative D call: TRBD2 (5 bases). The CDR3 runs to 16 residues. The V and J ends lost 1 base and 3 bases respectively, with 16 bases between them. Germline CDR1 and CDR2: MNHNS and SASEGT. The chain's CDR3 is CASSEVGRTGGYEQYF. For the CDR3, the DNA is TGTGCCAGCAGTGAAGTTGGCCGCACTGGAGGCTACGAGCAGTACTTC.

In this sample, this clonotype turned up once. The chain recombines TRBV5-1 with TRBJ2-5; 8 bases are a match to TRBD2. The CDR3 spans 14 residues. The V gene's germline CDR1 is SGHRS and CDR2 YFSETQ. V lost 4 bases to trimming and J lost 3 bases; unmatched junction nucleotides: 5. The DNA for the CDR3 is TGCGCCAGCAGCCCGGGGGGGTCAAAAGAGACCCAGTACTTC. Translated: CASSPGGSKETQYF. Full variable domain (rest looked up from reference TRBV5-1 and TRBJ2-5): KAGVTQTPRYLIKTRGQQVTLSCSPISGHRSVSWYQQTPGQGLQFLFEYFSETQRNKGNFPGRFSGRQFSNSRSEMNVSTLELGDSALYLCASSPGGSKETQYFGPGTRLLVL.

CDR3 bases: TGTGCCAGCAGCCAGAGGGGGGTCGTCTTAGCCAAAAACATTCAGTACTTC. It yields the protein CASSQRGVVLAKNIQYF. The rearrangement joins TRBV3-1 to TRBJ2-4, with D possibly being TRBD1 or TRBD2 (6 bases each). Germline-derived CDR1 and CDR2 are LGHDT and YNNKEL (reference sequence). V lost 3 bases and J 0 bases, leaving 15 bases between the germline ends. This CDR3 spans 17 amino acids.

The rearrangement joins TRBV6-5 to TRBJ1-2, with D perhaps TRBD1 (5 bases). CDR1 and CDR2 from the germline V gene are MNHEY and SVGAGI. V was pared by 3 bases and J by 6 bases, with 8 bases between. This CDR3 region has 12 residues. CDR3 in DNA: TGTGCCAGCAGTTATCGAGGGGATGGCTACACCTTC. Protein: CASSYRGDGYTF.

The chain links TRBV5-1 to TRBJ1-2; weak D call: TRBD1 (5 bases). The length of the CDR3 is 12 residues. The germline V and J ends were trimmed by 4 bases and 3 bases, with 7 bases remaining between them. The germline V gene encodes CDR1 SGHRS and CDR2 YFSETQ. This CDR3 is CASSEQDYGYTF. The CDR3 bases are TGCGCCAGCAGCGAACAGGACTATGGCTACACCTTC.

The rearrangement uses TRBV6-2 or TRBV6-3 and TRBJ1-2, with D possibly matching TRBD1 (5 bases). The germline gives CDR1 MNHEY, CDR2 SVGEGT. The length of the CDR3 is 14 residues. The V gene lost 3 bases and the J gene lost 6 bases, with 14 bases spanning the gap. CDR3 sequence reads: CASSYEGWDDGYTF. In nucleotides, the CDR3 is TGTGCCAGCAGTTATGAAGGGTGGGACGATGGCTACACCTTC.

This clonotype has a handful of counts. This sequence joins TRBV29-1 and TRBJ1-2; TRBD1 might be the D (5 bases). This CDR3 has 13 amino acids. The V gene's germline CDR1 is SQVTM and CDR2 ANQGSEA. V was cut by 6 bases and J by 2 bases, with 13 bases left in between. CDR3 nucleotide sequence: TGCAGCGTGATCATCGACAGCAACTATGGCTACACCTTC. It is translated as CSVIIDSNYGYTF.

J is TRBJ2-2 and V is TRBV10-3, with D maybe TRBD2 (6 bases). The germline V and J ends were trimmed by 4 bases and 3 bases, with 12 bases remaining between them. Germline CDR1 and CDR2: ENHRY and SYGVKD. This CDR3 has 15 residues. CDR3: CAISATSPDTGELFF. The DNA for the CDR3 is TGTGCCATCAGTGCCACTAGCCCGGACACCGGGGAGCTGTTTTTT.

This clonotype was seen a single time. The chain uses TRBV6-5 and TRBJ1-5; 7 bases align to TRBD1. Germline lookup yields CDR1 MNHEY and CDR2 SVGAGI. This CDR3 has 15 amino acids. Trimming at V came to 8 bases and at J to 0 bases, leaving 7 bases not matched to a gene. CDR3 loop: CASGTAPYSNQPQHF. The CDR3, as DNA: TGTGCCAGCGGGACAGCCCCTTATAGCAATCAGCCCCAGCATTTT.

This chain joins TRBV10-3 and TRBJ2-7; tentatively, D is TRBD2 (5 bases). The CDR3 loop spans 16 amino acids. Trimming took off 6 bases at V and 4 bases at J, with 22 bases between the two ends. Germline-derived CDR1 and CDR2 are ENHRY and SYGVKD. The CDR3 protein is CAISAAAVGRGYEQYF. Written as DNA, the CDR3 is TGTGCCATCAGCGCAGCTGCCGTAGGGCGAGGGTACGAGCAGTACTTC.

This chain joins TRBV12-3 or TRBV12-4 and TRBJ2-1; D is undetermined. The V and J ends lost 4 bases and 0 bases respectively, with 13 bases between them. The CDR3 spans 16 residues. The CDR3 is CASSSWTVSSYNEQFF. For the CDR3, the DNA is TGTGCCAGCAGTTCTTGGACGGTGAGCTCCTACAATGAGCAGTTCTTC.

This rearrangement joins TRBV7-8 to TRBJ1-5; 9 bases map to TRBD1. With 1 base clipped from V and 7 bases from J, the junction kept 2 bases outside the gene matches. Germline V gene lookup returns CDR1 SGHVS and CDR2 FQNEAQ. This CDR3 has 14 residues. The CDR3 bases are TGTGCCAGCAGCTTAGGGGACAGGGTCCAGCCCCAGCATTTT. As protein: CASSLGDRVQPQHF.

The rearrangement joins TRBV5-5 to TRBJ1-2; 8 bases are a match to TRBD1. With V trimmed by 4 bases and J by 8 bases, 16 bases remained unmatched. The CDR3 spans 16 residues. From germline, CDR1 is SGHKS and CDR2 YYEKEE (reference sequence). CDR3 DNA: TGTGCCAGCAGCATAAGCTTTGTCCTGACAGGGGAGGGCTACACCTTC. This encodes CASSISFVLTGEGYTF.

Details on this clonotype: A junction boundary mismatches the germline segment, possibly from a read error. This chain uses TRBV6-5 with TRBJ2-6, with D maybe TRBD1 (5 bases). CDR3 length: 16 residues. Germline V lookup: CDR1 MNHEY, CDR2 SVGAGI. The CDR3 spells CASSMRTGSGANVPTF. The CDR3 region has the DNA TGTGCCAGCAGTATGAGAACAGGTTCTGGGGCCAACGTCCCGACTTTC.

This clonotype was seen just once. V and J are TRBV7-6 and TRBJ2-5, with 11 positions matching TRBD1. V gave up 6 bases and J gave up 5 bases; unmatched junction bases: 11. Germline CDR1 is SGHVS and CDR2 is FNYEAQ. The CDR3 runs to 16 residues. CDR3 DNA sequence: TGTGCCAGCAGTAATCCCGGGACAGGGGGTTTGGAGACCCAGTACTTC. Translated: CASSNPGTGGLETQYF.

In its sample, this clonotype was seen once. Germline is not matched at one junction end, which may reflect a read error. In nucleotides, the CDR3 is TGTGCCAGCAGGACCATAAGGGGAGGCTCCTGCGAGCAGTACTTC. It encodes CASRTIRGGSCEQYF. The rearrangement joins TRBV27 to TRBJ2-4, with D possibly TRBD2 on 6 matching bases. Matching the DNA end better, TRBJ2-7 makes the J call doubtful. The CDR3 covers 15 residues. Germline lookup yields CDR1 MNHEY and CDR2 SMNVEV (reference sequence).

The rearrangement links TRBV6-2 or TRBV6-3 to TRBJ2-1; D possibly corresponds to TRBD2 (7 bases). With 5 bases removed from V and 8 bases from J, the gap between germline ends came to 19 bases. CDR3 length equals 15 residues. Germline CDR1 MNHEY, CDR2 SVGEGT. CDR3 protein: CASSPTAGALDEQFF. The DNA for the CDR3 is TGTGCCAGCAGTCCCACGGCGGGGGCGCTGGATGAGCAGTTCTTC.

The chain has TRBV12-3 or TRBV12-4 and TRBJ1-2; TRBD1 agrees at 7 bases. The CDR3 has 13 residues. V gave up 7 bases and J gave up 2 bases; unmatched junction bases: 4. CDR3 nucleotides: TGTGCCAGCACCTTGACAGGGAACTATGGCTACACCTTC. Amino acids: CASTLTGNYGYTF.

The chain combines TRBV20-1 with TRBJ2-1, with D possibly being TRBD2 (5 bases). Deletions cut 0 bases from V and 4 bases from J, with 22 bases between. This CDR3 is built from 18 residues. Germline V gives CDR1 DFQATT, CDR2 SNEGSKA (reference sequence). CDR3 nucleotide sequence: TGCAGTGCTAGAGACCCCCGGGCAGGTGGCGGGTTTTACAATGAGCAGTTCTTC. Translated, it gives CSARDPRAGGGFYNEQFF.

The V and J genes are TRBV18 and TRBJ2-1, with D maybe TRBD1 (6 bases). Germline CDR1 and CDR2: KGHSH and LQKENI. The CDR3 covers 15 residues. V lost 6 bases, J lost 3 bases, and 15 bases lay in between. CDR3 in DNA: TGTGCCAGCTCCTCCGGGACAAAGGGCTACAATGAGCAGTTCTTC. Amino acid sequence: CASSSGTKGYNEQFF.

The chain employs TRBV20-1 and TRBJ2-2, with 14 bases identical to TRBD2. V dropped 5 bases and J dropped 0; count of bases not matched to a gene: 2. The CDR3 has 16 amino acids. The V gene's germline CDR1 is DFQATT and CDR2 SNEGSKA (reference sequence). The CDR3 DNA sequence: TGCAGTGCTCGGACTAGCGGGAGGACGAACACCGGGGAGCTGTTTTTT. Translated, it gives CSARTSGRTNTGELFF.

This chain links TRBV6-2 or TRBV6-3 with TRBJ2-7, with D perhaps TRBD1 (6 bases). From germline, CDR1 is MNHEY and CDR2 SVGEGT. The CDR3 loop spans 14 amino acids. V lost 4 bases and J 4 bases, leaving 14 bases between the germline ends. The CDR3 bases are TGTGCCAGCAGTTTCCCTGGGGGCAGGTACGAGCAGTACTTC. Its protein product is CASSFPGGRYEQYF.